This T cell receptor (beta chain) is drawn from a study of CD8 T cells in Susac syndrome. Germline CDR1 is MGHRA and CDR2 is YSYEKL. The CDR3 consists of 12 residues. V was shortened by 4 bases and J by 10 bases, with 12 bases between the two germline ends. Random hexamers were used to reverse transcribe the RNA input (about 0.5 to 1 ug). TCRdb passed the immunoSEQ multiplex PCR reads through MiXCR, listing each CDR3 protein once. Found here are approximately 190,000 distinct CDR3 sequences, approximately 95% of them singletons; the top ten hold less than 0.2%. Specimen: CD8+ T cells from PBMCs. The chain joins TRBV4-1 to TRBJ2-3; D not certain. The source of this sequence is a human donor with Susac syndrome. The CDR3 DNA reads TGCGCCAGCAGCCCCCCTTTATCCCCGCAGTATTTT. Translating gives CASSPPLSPQYF.